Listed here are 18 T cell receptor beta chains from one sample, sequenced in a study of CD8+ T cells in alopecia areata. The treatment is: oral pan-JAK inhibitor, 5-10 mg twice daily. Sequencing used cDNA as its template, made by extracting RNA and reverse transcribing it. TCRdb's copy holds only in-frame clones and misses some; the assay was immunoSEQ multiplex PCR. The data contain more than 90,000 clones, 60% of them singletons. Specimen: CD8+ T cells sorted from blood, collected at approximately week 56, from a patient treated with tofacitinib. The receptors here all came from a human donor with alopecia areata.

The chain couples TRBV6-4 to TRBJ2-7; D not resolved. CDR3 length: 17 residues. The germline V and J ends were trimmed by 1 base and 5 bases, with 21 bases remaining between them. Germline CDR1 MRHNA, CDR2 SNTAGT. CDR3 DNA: TGTGCCAGCAGTGACTGTAGGCCGGCTGCAGGTCTGGACGAGCAGTACTTC. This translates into CASSDCRPAAGLDEQYF.

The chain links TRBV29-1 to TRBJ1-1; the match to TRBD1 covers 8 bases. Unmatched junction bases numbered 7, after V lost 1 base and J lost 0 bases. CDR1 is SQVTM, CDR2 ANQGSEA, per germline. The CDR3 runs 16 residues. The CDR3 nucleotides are TGCAGCGTTGAAGCCCGCCGGGGACAGGTGAACACTGAAGCTTTCTTT. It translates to CSVEARRGQVNTEAFF.

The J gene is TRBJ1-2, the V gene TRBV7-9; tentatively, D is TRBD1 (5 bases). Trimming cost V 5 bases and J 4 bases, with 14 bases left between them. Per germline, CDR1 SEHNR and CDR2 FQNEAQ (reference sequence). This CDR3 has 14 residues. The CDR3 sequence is CASSEPTDIYGYTF. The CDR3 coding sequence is TGTGCCAGCAGCGAACCGACAGACATCTATGGCTACACCTTC.

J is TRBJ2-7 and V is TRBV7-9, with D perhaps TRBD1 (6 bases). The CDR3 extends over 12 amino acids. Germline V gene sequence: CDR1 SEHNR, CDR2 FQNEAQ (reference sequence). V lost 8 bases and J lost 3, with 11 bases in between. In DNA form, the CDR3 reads TGTGCCAGCGATACACAGGGCTACGAGCAGTACTTC. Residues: CASDTQGYEQYF.

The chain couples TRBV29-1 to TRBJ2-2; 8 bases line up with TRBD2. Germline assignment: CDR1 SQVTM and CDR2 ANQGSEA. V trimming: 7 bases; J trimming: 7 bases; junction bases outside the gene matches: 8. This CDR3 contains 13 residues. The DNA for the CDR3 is TGCAGCGCGCCGGGAGGGCTCGACGGGGAGCTGTTTTTT. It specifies CSAPGGLDGELFF.

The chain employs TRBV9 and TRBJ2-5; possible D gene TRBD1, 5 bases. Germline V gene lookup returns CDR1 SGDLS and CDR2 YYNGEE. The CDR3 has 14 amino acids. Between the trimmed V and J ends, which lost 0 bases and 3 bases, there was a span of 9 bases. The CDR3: CASSVGVGEETQYF. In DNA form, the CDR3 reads TGTGCCAGCAGCGTAGGGGTAGGGGAAGAGACCCAGTACTTC.

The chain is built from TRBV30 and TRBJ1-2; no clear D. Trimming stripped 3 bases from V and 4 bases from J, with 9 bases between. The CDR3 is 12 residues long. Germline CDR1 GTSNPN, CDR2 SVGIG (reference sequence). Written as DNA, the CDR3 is TGTGCCTGGAGCAAGGGCGGCTATGGCTACACCTTC. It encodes CAWSKGGYGYTF.

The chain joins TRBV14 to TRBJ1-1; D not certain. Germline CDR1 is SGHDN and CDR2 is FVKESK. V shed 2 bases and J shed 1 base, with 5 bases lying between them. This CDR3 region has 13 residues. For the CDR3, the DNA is TGTGCCAGCAGCCAACGCAGGAACACTGAAGCTTTCTTT. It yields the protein CASSQRRNTEAFF.

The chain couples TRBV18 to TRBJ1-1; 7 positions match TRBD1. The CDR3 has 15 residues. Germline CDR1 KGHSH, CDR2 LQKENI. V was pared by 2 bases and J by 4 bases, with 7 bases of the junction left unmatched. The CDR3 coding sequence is TGTGCCAGCTCACCAAAAGACAGGGTCGGCACTGAAGCTTTCTTT. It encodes CASSPKDRVGTEAFF.

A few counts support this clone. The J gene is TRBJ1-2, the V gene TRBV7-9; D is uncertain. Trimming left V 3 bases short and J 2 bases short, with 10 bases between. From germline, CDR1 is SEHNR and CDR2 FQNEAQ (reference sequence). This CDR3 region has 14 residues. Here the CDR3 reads CASSFSPRNYGYTF. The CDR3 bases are TGTGCCAGCAGCTTCTCTCCAAGGAACTATGGCTACACCTTC.

The CDR3 protein is CATSGQGATNTGELFF. CDR3 coding DNA: TGTGCCACCAGCGGTCAGGGGGCTACGAACACCGGGGAGCTGTTTTTT. The chain employs TRBV15 and TRBJ2-2; 8 positions agree with TRBD1. In germline, CDR1 is LNHNV, CDR2 YYDKDF (reference sequence). The CDR3 consists of 16 residues. J gave up 0 bases and V 5 bases, and 5 bases lay outside the gene matches.

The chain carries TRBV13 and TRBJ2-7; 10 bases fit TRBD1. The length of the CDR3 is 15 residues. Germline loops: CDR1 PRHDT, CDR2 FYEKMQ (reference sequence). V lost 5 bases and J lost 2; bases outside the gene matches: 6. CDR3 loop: CASSPQGQGTYEQYF. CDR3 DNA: TGTGCCAGCAGCCCTCAGGGACAGGGGACCTACGAGCAGTACTTC. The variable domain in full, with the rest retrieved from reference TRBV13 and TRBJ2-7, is AAGVIQSPRHLIKEKRETATLKCYPIPRHDTVYWYQQGPGQDPQFLISFYEKMQSDKGSIPDRFSAQQFSDYHSELNMSSLELGDSALYFCASSPQGQGTYEQYFGPGTRLTVT.

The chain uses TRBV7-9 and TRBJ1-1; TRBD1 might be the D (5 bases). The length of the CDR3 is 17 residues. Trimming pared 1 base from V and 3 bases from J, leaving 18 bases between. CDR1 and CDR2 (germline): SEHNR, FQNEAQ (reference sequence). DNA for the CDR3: TGTGCCAGCAGCTTAGACCCCTCCGGGGGTCGGGACACTGAAGCTTTCTTT. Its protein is CASSLDPSGGRDTEAFF.

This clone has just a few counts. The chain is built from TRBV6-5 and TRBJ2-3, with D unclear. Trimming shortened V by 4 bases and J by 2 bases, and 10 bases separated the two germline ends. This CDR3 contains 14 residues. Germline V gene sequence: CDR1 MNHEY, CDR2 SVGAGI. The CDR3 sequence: CASSFSGPTDTQYF. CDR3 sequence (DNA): TGTGCCAGCAGTTTTTCGGGCCCCACAGATACGCAGTATTTT.

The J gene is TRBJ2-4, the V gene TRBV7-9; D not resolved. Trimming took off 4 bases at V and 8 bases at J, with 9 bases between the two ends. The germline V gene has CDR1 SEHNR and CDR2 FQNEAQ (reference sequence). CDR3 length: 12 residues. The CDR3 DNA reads TGTGCCAGCAGCTACACCTTGGACATTCAGTACTTC. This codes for CASSYTLDIQYF.

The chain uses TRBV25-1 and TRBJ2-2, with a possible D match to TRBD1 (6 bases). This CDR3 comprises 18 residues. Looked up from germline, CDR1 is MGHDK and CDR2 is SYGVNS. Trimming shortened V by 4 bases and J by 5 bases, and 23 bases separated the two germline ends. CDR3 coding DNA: TGTGCCAGCAGTGCCGACGCAGGGGAACAATTTAGAACCGGGGAGCTGTTTTTT. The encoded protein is CASSADAGEQFRTGELFF.

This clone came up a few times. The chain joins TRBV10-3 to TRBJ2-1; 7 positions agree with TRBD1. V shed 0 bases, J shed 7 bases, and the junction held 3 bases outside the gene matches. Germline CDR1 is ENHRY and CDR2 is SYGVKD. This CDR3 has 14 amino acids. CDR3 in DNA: TGTGCCATCAGTGAGTCAGGGGGCTGGAATGAGCAGTTCTTC. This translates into CAISESGGWNEQFF.

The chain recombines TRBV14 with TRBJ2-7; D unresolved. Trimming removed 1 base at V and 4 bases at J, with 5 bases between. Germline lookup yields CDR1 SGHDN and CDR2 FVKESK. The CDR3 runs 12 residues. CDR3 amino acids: CASSQGSYEQYF. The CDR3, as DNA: TGTGCCAGCAGCCAAGGTAGTTACGAGCAGTACTTC.